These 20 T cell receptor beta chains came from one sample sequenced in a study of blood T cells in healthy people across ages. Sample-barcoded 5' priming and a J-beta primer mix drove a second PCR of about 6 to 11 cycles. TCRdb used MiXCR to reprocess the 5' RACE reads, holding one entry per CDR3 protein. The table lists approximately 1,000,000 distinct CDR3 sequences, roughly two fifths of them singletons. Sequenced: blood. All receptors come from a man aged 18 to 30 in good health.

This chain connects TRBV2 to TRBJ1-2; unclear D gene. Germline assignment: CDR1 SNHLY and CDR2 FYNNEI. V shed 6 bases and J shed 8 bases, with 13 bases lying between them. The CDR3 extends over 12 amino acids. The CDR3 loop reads CASRDLITGYTF. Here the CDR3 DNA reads TGTGCCAGCAGAGACCTTATAACAGGCTACACCTTC.

CDR3 amino acids: CASSANPGLVGNNEQFF. CDR3 coding DNA: TGTGCCAGCAGCGCCAACCCGGGACTAGTTGGAAACAATGAGCAGTTCTTC. This chain links TRBV11-2 with TRBJ2-1; TRBD2 agrees at 8 bases. The CDR3 runs to 17 residues. V gave up 5 bases and J gave up 5 bases; unmatched junction bases: 14. In germline, CDR1 is SGHAT, CDR2 FQNNGV.

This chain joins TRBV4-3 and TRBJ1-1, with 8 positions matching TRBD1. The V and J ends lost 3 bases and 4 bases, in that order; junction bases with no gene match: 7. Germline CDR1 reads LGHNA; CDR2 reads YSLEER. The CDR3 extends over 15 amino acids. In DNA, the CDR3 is TGCGCCAGCAGCCAGGACAGGGCCGGAAGCACTGAAGCTTTCTTT. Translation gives CASSQDRAGSTEAFF.

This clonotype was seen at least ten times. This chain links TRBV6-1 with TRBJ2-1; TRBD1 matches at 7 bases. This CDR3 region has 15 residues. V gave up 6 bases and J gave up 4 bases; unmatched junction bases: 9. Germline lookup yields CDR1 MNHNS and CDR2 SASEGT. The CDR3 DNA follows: TGTGCCAGCAGCGTTTCAGGGGGAAATTACAATGAGCAGTTCTTC. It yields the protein CASSVSGGNYNEQFF.

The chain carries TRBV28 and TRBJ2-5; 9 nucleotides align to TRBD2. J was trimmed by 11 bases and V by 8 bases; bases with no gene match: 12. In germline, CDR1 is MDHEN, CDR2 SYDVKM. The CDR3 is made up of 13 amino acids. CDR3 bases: TGTGCCAGCGCGGCGGGGGGGCGAAATGAGCAGTACTTC. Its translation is CASAAGGRNEQYF.

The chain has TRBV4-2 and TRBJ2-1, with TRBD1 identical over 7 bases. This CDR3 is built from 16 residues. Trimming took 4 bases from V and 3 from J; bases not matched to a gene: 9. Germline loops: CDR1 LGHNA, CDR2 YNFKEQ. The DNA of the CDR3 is TGTGCCAGCAGCCGAGAATGGAGACAGGGCTACAATGAGCAGTTCTTC. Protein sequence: CASSREWRQGYNEQFF.

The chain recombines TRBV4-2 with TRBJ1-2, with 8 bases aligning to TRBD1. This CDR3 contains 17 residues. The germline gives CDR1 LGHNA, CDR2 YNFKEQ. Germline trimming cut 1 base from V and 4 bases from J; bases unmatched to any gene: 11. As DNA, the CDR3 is TGTGCCAGCAGCCAAGGAGGCGACAGGGGAGAGGGCTATGGCTACACCTTC. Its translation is CASSQGGDRGEGYGYTF.

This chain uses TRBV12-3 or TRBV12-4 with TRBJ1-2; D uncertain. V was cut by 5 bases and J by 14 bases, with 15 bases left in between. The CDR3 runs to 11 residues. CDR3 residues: CASSGRRVETF. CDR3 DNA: TGTGCCAGCAGTGGCAGGAGGGTAGAAACCTTC.

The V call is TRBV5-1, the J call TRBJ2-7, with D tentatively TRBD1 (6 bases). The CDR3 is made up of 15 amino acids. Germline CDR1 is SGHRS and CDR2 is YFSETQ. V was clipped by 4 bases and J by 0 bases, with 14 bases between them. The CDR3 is CASSIGQSSSYEQYF. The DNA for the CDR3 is TGCGCCAGCAGCATAGGACAGTCAAGCTCCTACGAGCAGTACTTC.

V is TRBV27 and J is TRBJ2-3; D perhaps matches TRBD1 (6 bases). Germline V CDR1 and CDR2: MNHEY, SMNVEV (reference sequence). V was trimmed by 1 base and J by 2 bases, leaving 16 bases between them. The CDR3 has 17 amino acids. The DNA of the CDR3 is TGTGCCAGCAGTTTATGGTTTGGACAGTCATTCACAGATACGCAGTATTTT. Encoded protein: CASSLWFGQSFTDTQYF.

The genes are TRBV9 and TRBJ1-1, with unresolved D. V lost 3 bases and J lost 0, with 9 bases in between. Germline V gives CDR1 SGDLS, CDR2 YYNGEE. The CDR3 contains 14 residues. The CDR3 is CASSGVRMNTEAFF. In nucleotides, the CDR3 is TGTGCCAGCAGCGGGGTGCGCATGAACACTGAAGCTTTCTTT.

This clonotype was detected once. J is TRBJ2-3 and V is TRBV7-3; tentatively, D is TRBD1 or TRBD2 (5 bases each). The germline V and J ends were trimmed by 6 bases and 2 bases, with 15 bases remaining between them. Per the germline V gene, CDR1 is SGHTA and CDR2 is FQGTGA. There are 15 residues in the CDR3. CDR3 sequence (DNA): TGTGCCAGCAGATTACCGGGACGTTCCACAGATACGCAGTATTTT. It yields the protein CASRLPGRSTDTQYF.

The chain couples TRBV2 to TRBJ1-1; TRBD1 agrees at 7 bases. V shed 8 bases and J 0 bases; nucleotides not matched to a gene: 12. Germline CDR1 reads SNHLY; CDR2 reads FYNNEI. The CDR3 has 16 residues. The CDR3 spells CASGLQGIVMNTEAFF. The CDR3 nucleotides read TGTGCCAGCGGGTTACAGGGGATTGTTATGAACACTGAAGCTTTCTTT. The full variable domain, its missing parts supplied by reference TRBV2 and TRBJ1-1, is EPEVTQTPSHQVTQMGQEVILRCVPISNHLYFYWYRQILGQKVEFLVSFYNNEISEKSEIFDDQFSVERPDGSNFTLKIRSTKLEDSAMYFCASGLQGIVMNTEAFFGQGTRLTVV.

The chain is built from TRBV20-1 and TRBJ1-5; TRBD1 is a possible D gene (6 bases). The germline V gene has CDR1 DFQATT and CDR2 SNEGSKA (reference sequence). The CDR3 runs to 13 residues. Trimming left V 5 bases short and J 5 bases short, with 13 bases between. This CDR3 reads CSAWGGGDQPQHF. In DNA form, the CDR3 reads TGCAGTGCTTGGGGAGGGGGGGATCAGCCCCAGCATTTT.

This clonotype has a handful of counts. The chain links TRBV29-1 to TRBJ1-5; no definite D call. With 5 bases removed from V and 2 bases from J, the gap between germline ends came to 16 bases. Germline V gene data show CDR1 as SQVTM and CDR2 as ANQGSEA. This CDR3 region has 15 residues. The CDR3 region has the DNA TGCAGCGTTTTCCTGTCCCCCGGGGGCAATCAGCCCCAGCATTTT. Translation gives CSVFLSPGGNQPQHF. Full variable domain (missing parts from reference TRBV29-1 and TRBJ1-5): SAVISQKPSRDICQRGTSLTIQCQVDSQVTMMFWYRQQPGQSLTLIATANQGSEATYESGFVIDKFPISRPNLTFSTLTVSNMSPEDSSIYLCSVFLSPGGNQPQHFGDGTRLSIL.

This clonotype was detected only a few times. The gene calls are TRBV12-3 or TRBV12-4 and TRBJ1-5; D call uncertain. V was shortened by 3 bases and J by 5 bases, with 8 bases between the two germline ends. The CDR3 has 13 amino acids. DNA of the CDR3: TGTGCCAGCAGTTTTACAGCAGATCAGCCCCAGCATTTT. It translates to CASSFTADQPQHF.

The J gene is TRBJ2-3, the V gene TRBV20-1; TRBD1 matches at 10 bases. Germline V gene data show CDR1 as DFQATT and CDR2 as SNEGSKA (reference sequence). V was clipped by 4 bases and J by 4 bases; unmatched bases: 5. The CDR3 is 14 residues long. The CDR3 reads CSAIGTGAPDTQYF. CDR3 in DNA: TGCAGTGCTATTGGGACAGGGGCTCCAGATACGCAGTATTTT.

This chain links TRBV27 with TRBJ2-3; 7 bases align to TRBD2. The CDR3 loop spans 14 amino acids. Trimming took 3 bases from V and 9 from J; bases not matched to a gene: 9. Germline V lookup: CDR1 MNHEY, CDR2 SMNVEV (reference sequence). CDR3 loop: CASSFGGGLLTQYF. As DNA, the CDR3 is TGTGCCAGCAGTTTTGGCGGGGGTCTCCTCACGCAGTATTTT.

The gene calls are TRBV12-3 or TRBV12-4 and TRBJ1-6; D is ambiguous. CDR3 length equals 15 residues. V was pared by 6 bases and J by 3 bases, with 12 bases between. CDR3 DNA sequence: TGTGCCAGCAGGTCTAGGAGGAGCTATAATTCACCCCTCCACTTT. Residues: CASRSRRSYNSPLHF.

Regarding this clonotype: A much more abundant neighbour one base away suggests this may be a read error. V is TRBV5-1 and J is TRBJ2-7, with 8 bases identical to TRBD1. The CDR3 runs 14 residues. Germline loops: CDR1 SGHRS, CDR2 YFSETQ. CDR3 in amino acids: CANSLGQDSYEQYF. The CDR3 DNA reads TGCGCCAACAGCTTGGGACAGGACTCCTACGAGCAGTACTTC.